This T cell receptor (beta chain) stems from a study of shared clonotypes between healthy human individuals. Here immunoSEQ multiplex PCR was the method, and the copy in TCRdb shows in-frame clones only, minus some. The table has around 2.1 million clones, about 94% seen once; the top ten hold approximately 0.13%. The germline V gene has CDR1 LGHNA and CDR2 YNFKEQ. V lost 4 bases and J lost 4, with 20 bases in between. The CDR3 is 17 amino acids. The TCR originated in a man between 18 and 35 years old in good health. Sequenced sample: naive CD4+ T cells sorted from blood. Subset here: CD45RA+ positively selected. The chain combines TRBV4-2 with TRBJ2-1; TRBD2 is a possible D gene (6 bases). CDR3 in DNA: TGTGCCAGCAGCCCCCTCGACCGGGACTGGGGTTACAATGAGCAGTTCTTC. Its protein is CASSPLDRDWGYNEQFF.